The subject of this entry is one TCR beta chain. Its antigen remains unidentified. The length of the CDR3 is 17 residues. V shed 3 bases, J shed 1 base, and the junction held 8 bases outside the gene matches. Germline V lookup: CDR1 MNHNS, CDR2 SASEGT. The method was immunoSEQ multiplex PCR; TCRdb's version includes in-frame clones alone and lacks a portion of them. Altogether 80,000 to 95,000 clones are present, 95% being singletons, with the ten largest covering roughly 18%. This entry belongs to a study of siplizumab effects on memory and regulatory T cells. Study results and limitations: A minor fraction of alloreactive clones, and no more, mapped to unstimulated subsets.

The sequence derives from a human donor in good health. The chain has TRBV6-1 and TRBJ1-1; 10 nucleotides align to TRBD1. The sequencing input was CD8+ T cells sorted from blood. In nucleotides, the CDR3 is TGTGCCAGCAGTGATACGGGACAGGGGACGGCGAACACTGAAGCTTTCTTT. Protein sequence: CASSDTGQGTANTEAFF.